Included here is one T cell receptor beta chain sequence, with context. Antigen specificity is unknown. The sample originates from a study of cytomegalovirus exposure and HLA in healthy donors. Researchers ran the PCR with 60 Vbeta and 13 Jbeta primers. The table came from immunoSEQ multiplex PCR; TCRdb's copy has only in-frame clones and leaves some out. The sample comprises tens of thousands of clones, approximately 81% of which are singletons, and about 1.2% rests with the top ten. General study findings and limits: Per a later analysis, HLA-associated TCR beta chains showed more clonal expansion than other, equally common TCR beta chains.

Each of the donors was a healthy bone marrow donor. In nominal health when sampled, donors likely had unrecorded immune exposures nonetheless. Input material: PBMCs. This clonotype was obtained from a girl aged 2 to 9 in good health and CMV-seropositive.

DNA of the CDR3: TGTGCCAGCAGTGAACGGACTGAATCCTACGAGCAGTACTTC. It specifies CASSERTESYEQYF. The chain employs TRBV2 and TRBJ2-7, with D perhaps TRBD2 (5 bases). Trimming removed 2 bases from V and 1 base from J, with 9 bases in between. Germline CDR1 reads SNHLY; CDR2 reads FYNNEI. CDR3 length: 14 amino acids. The variable domain in full, completed from reference TRBV2 and TRBJ2-7, reads EPEVTQTPSHQVTQMGQEVILRCVPISNHLYFYWYRQILGQKVEFLVSFYNNEISEKSEIFDDQFSVERPDGSNFTLKIRSTKLEDSAMYFCASSERTESYEQYFGPGTRLTVT.